The rows below give T cell receptor beta chains drawn from one sample of a study of cytotoxic CD8 clonotypes in ibrutinib-treated CLL. Only in-frame clones appear in the TCRdb table, and some are missing; sequencing was by immunoSEQ multiplex PCR. This sample has some 170,000 clones, with over 75% found just once. Sequenced material: PBMCs, taken at disease progression, from a patient treated with ibrutinib. These receptors came from a human donor with chronic lymphocytic leukemia. Each CDR3 is given with its conserved first and last residue. The order of the fields is clone size, J gene, V gene, D gene, CDR3 protein, CDR3 DNA. A D gene is named only where the DNA matches it firmly. Clone size, where shown, is once, few, many, or a class for clones that have expanded.

>.|TRBJ2-1|TRBV11-2|TRBD2
CASSLLFSGVYNEQFF
TGTGCCAGCAGCTTGCTGTTTAGCGGGGTTTATAATGAGCAGTTCTTC
>.|TRBJ1-5|TRBV28|TRBD1
CASSWGQGVQPQHF
TGTGCCAGCAGCTGGGGACAGGGTGTTCAGCCCCAGCATTTT
>few|TRBJ2-6|TRBV4-1|.
CASSQDRVSGANVLTF
TGCGCCAGCAGCCAAGATAGAGTCTCTGGGGCCAACGTCCTGACTTTC
>.|TRBJ1-1|TRBV19|.
CASSPRKGRPGNTEAFF
TGTGCCAGTAGTCCGCGGAAGGGCCGTCCCGGGAACACTGAAGCTTTCTTT
>.|TRBJ1-1|TRBV29-1|TRBD1
CSAPQGADEAFF
TGCAGCGCACCACAGGGGGCCGATGAAGCTTTCTTT
>.|TRBJ2-7|TRBV29-1|.
CSVEDSGLSYEQYF
TGCAGCGTTGAAGATTCCGGGCTATCCTACGAGCAGTACTTC
>once|TRBJ1-1|TRBV6-6|.
CAISQAGSVNTEAFF
TGTGCCATTTCCCAGGCGGGAAGTGTGAACACTGAAGCTTTCTTT
>.|TRBJ2-7|TRBV15|.
CATSREWTESYSYEQYF
TGTGCCACCAGCAGGGAATGGACAGAGAGCTACTCCTACGAGCAGTACTTC
>.|TRBJ2-1|TRBV30|TRBD2
CAWSGSGRGFF
TGTGCCTGGAGTGGTAGCGGGAGAGGATTCTTC
>.|TRBJ2-5|TRBV5-1|.
CASSLEGVRGETQYF
TGCGCCAGCAGCTTGGAGGGGGTGCGTGGAGAGACCCAGTACTTC
>.|TRBJ2-6|TRBV11-3|.
CASSLEWGANVLTF
TGTGCCAGCAGCCTGGAATGGGGGGCCAACGTCCTGACTTTC
>.|TRBJ1-3|TRBV4-1|.
CASSHGRAQGPSGNTIYF
TGCGCCAGCAGCCATGGGAGGGCACAGGGACCCTCTGGAAACACCATATATTTT
>.|TRBJ2-7|TRBV19|TRBD1
CASSTGQGSSYEQYF
TGTGCCAGTAGCACGGGACAGGGAAGCTCCTACGAGCAGTACTTC
>.|TRBJ1-2|TRBV19|.
CASSIDFAGSYGYTF
TGTGCCAGTAGTATAGATTTCGCAGGGAGCTATGGCTACACCTTC
>.|TRBJ2-2|TRBV5-1|TRBD2
CASSLQGTSGSPGELFF
TGCGCCAGCAGCCTACAGGGGACTAGCGGGAGCCCCGGGGAGCTGTTTTTT
>.|TRBJ2-7|TRBV5-8|.
CASSPEVMAASYEQYF
TGTGCCAGCAGCCCGGAGGTTATGGCGGCCTCCTACGAGCAGTACTTC
>.|TRBJ2-1|TRBV6-5|.
CASSYGLGNEQFF
TGTGCCAGCAGTTACGGTCTTGGCAATGAGCAGTTCTTC
>.|TRBJ1-3|TRBV18|.
CASSPSQESPSGNTIYF
TGTGCCAGCTCACCTTCACAGGAGAGCCCCTCTGGAAACACCATATATTTT
>.|TRBJ2-1|TRBV4-1|TRBD1
CASTILTGKSYNEQFF
TGCGCCAGCACTATATTGACAGGGAAATCCTACAATGAGCAGTTCTTC
>once|TRBJ2-1|TRBV6-1|.
CASSEATGTQGQFF
TGTGCCAGCAGTGAAGCAACGGGTACCCAGGGGCAGTTCTTC
>few|TRBJ2-3|TRBV14|TRBD2
CASSQNSGRSTDTQYF
TGTGCCAGCAGCCAAAATAGCGGGAGGTCCACAGATACGCAGTATTTT
>.|TRBJ1-1|TRBV30|.
CAWSDQGRRTEAFF
TGTGCCTGGAGTGACCAGGGGCGCCGAACTGAAGCTTTCTTT
>.|TRBJ1-1|TRBV5-1|.
CASSSSTGTEAFF
TGCGCCAGCAGCTCCAGCACGGGGACTGAAGCTTTCTTT
>.|TRBJ1-5|TRBV2|.
CASSGPGLGNQPQHF
TGTGCCAGCAGTGGCCCGGGACTCGGCAATCAGCCCCAGCATTTT
>.|TRBJ2-5|TRBV7-3|TRBD2
CASSHGGVETQYF
TGTGCCAGCAGCCACGGGGGGGTTGAGACCCAGTACTTC
>.|TRBJ2-3|TRBV6-6|.
CASSYSMLGITDTQYF
TGTGCCAGCAGTTACTCGATGCTGGGGATCACAGATACGCAGTATTTT
>.|TRBJ2-1|TRBV6-4|TRBD2
CASSLTTSGIVLEQFF
TGTGCCAGCAGTCTTACTACTAGCGGGATAGTACTTGAGCAGTTCTTC
>.|TRBJ2-5|TRBV5-1|.
CASSRPNQETQYF
TGCGCCAGCAGCCGTCCTAATCAAGAGACCCAGTACTTC
>.|TRBJ2-7|TRBV2|.
CASSGGQGPSYYEQYF
TGTGCCAGCAGTGGGGGGCAGGGCCCATCCTACTACGAGCAGTACTTC
>few|TRBJ1-1|TRBV29-1|.
CSVDLQTVNTEAFF
TGCAGCGTTGATCTACAGACGGTGAACACTGAAGCTTTCTTT
>.|TRBJ2-7|TRBV2|TRBD2
CASSHRLAGGLYEQYF
TGTGCCAGCAGCCACAGGCTAGCGGGAGGGCTCTACGAGCAGTACTTC
>.|TRBJ2-7|TRBV11-2|.
CASRAYASDLLYATFEQYF
TGTGCCAGCAGGGCCTATGCGAGTGACTTACTGTATGCTACTTTCGAGCAGTACTTC
>.|TRBJ2-3|TRBV5-4|.
CASSPPSTDTQYF
TGTGCCAGCAGCCCCCCCAGCACAGATACGCAGTATTTT
>.|TRBJ1-1|TRBV11-2|TRBD1
CASSSPGGRTEAFF
TGTGCCAGCAGCTCTCCAGGGGGCAGGACTGAAGCTTTCTTT
>.|TRBJ2-1|TRBV4-2|.
CASSQTSGDSYNEQFF
TGTGCCAGCAGCCAGACGAGCGGCGACTCCTACAATGAGCAGTTCTTC
>.|TRBJ2-7|TRBV9|TRBD2
CASSPAKYGRERHF
TGTGCCAGTTCCCCTGCTAAGTATGGGAGGGAGAGGCACTTC
>.|TRBJ2-1|TRBV11-2|.
CASSRDRRSSEQFF
TGTGCCAGCAGCAGGGACCGAAGGTCTAGTGAGCAGTTCTTC
>.|TRBJ1-1|TRBV18|.
CASSPPAVMNTEAFF
TGTGCCAGCTCACCACCGGCAGTAATGAACACTGAAGCTTTCTTT
>.|TRBJ2-1|TRBV19|TRBD2
CASTQLAGGPNEQFF
TGTGCCAGTACCCAACTAGCGGGAGGGCCTAATGAGCAGTTCTTC
>.|TRBJ2-7|TRBV7-9|TRBD2
CASSETGLAIGQYF
TGTGCCAGCAGCGAAACAGGACTAGCGATTGGGCAGTACTTC
>.|TRBJ1-1|TRBV7-9|.
CASSSRVNTEAFF
TGTGCCAGCAGCTCCAGAGTGAACACTGAAGCTTTCTTT
>.|TRBJ1-1|TRBV7-2|.
CASSLPPTFVAFF
TGTGCCAGCAGCCTTCCGCCGACCTTTGTAGCTTTCTTT
>.|TRBJ2-7|TRBV7-2|TRBD2
CASSRNLAGGVSYEQYF
TGTGCCAGCAGCCGTAACCTAGCGGGAGGGGTATCCTACGAGCAGTACTTC
>.|TRBJ2-5|TRBV10-3|.
CAISSNLGTQYF
TGTGCCATCAGCTCAAACCTGGGGACCCAGTACTTC